The entry that follows covers one T cell receptor beta chain sequence. What antigen it recognizes has not been identified. No much larger clone exists at a distance of one base, and base qualities are not known. TCR beta VDJ combination and CDR3 sequence profiling used genomic DNA as the template. TCR repertoire sequencing was run on an Illumina HiSeq 2000. As for the authors' bioinformatics: Repertoires were assessed using TRBV/TRBJ rearrangement plots, CDR3 size and DJ length profiles, and Simpson's diversity index. The immunodominant clone was defined as the most abundant DNA sequence in deep sequencing data. CDR3 amino acid sequences were screened for sharing across subjects and compared with published repertoires and the VDJdb database. In-frame beta chains were kept once TCRdb had trimmed the public reads at Q25 with fastp and called clones with MiXCR. Rows are combined by CDR3 protein, so each entry shows the most common genes and DNA. TCRdb, not the authors, supplied the V and J calls. The sample table holds 35,000 to 45,000 distinct CDR3 sequences, of which 65% to 80% were seen once. The leading ten clones occupy 22% of the sample.

The CDR3 runs 15 amino acids, cysteine and phenylalanine included. The sequence is cut down to CDR3 DNA, 45 bases in frame from base 1. Sequences SGHTA (CDR1) and FQGTGA (CDR2) are obtained from the germline V gene. The V and J ends are trimmed by 6 bases and 0 bases, leaving 9 bases between them. This record comes from a study of CD8+CD57+ T cells in acquired aplastic anemia (dated by TCRdb to 2017 to 2018). About the study as a whole: A mean of around 3.2 ug of DNA, ranging from roughly 0.18 to 30 ug, was extracted from sorted CD4+ and CD8+ cells. An average of roughly 10 million reads for CD4+ cells and 11 million to 12 million reads for CD8+ cells was obtained from healthy donor samples.

Study-level results and caveats: Fewer than 35 CD8+ CDR3 sequences were found to be shared between patients and controls, but these sequences appeared to be highly expressed in patients and within the immunodominant clones of the patients. No significant difference in CD8+ Simpson's diversity was found between patients and healthy controls (P=0.060).

In this study, sorted CD4+ and CD8+ T cells from the blood of healthy subjects and of severe aplastic anemia patients had their TCR repertoires deep-sequenced. Ficoll-Paque density gradient centrifugation was used to isolate peripheral blood mononuclear cells. Before DNA extraction, CD4+ and CD8+ T cells were sorted with FACS or magnetic beads. Sequencing used sorted CD4+, CD8+, or CD8+CD57+ T cells (not recorded which) from PBMCs. Recombination joined TRBV7-3 with TRBJ1-6, with the D gene uncertain. The TCR comes from a human donor in good health, serving as a control. The DNA sequence follows: TGTGCCAGCAGGATCGGTAGCTCCTATAATTCACCCCTCCACTTT. It codes for CASRIGSSYNSPLHF.